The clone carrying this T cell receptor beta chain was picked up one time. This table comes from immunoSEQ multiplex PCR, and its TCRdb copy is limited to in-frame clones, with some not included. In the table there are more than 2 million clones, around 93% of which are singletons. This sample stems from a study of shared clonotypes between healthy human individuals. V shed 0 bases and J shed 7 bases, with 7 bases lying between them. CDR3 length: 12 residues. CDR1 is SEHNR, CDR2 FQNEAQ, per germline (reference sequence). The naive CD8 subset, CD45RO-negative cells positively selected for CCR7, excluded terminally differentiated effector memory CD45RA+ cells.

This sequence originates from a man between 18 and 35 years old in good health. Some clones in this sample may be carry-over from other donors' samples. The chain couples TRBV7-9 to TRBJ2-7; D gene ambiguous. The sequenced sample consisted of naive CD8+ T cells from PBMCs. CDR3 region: CASSLARMEQYF. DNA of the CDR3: TGTGCCAGCAGCTTAGCACGCATGGAGCAGTACTTC.